The next 24 T cell receptor beta chains were all read from a single sample in a study of blood T cell repertoires in COVID-19. Measured with immunoSEQ multiplex PCR; TCRdb has only the in-frame clones, and not every one. The sample carries 100,000 to 120,000 clones, 81% recorded once. Material for sequencing was peripheral blood. These receptors originate from a man older than 75 with acute or convalescent COVID-19.

The chain couples TRBV7-2 to TRBJ2-4; 10 nucleotides line up with TRBD2. CDR1 and CDR2 (germline): SGHTA, FQGNSA. The CDR3 sequence is 14 residues long. With 1 base clipped from V and 7 bases from J, the junction kept 1 base outside the gene matches. Here the CDR3 DNA reads TGTGCCAGCAGCTTAGGACTAGCGGGTAACATTCAGTACTTC. It codes for CASSLGLAGNIQYF.

J is TRBJ1-5 and V is TRBV6-2 or TRBV6-3, with 8 positions matching TRBD1. The CDR3 runs to 15 residues. Germline V lookup: CDR1 MNHEY, CDR2 SVGEGT. Trimming took 5 bases from V and 5 from J; bases not matched to a gene: 8. The CDR3 nucleotides read TGTGCCAGCAGTACCGACAGGGGACATTATCAGCCCCAGCATTTT. The encoded protein is CASSTDRGHYQPQHF.

The chain combines TRBV18 with TRBJ2-2; TRBD2 matches 8 bases. The CDR3 is 16 residues long. The ends lost 0 bases at V and 4 bases at J; junction bases unmatched: 4. The germline gives CDR1 KGHSH, CDR2 LQKENI. Here the CDR3 DNA reads TGTGCCAGCTCACCACCTACTGCGGGAGGCACCGGGGAGCTGTTTTTT. Residues: CASSPPTAGGTGELFF.

This rearrangement joins TRBV6-5 to TRBJ2-7; 9 bases are a match to TRBD1. Germline lookup yields CDR1 MNHEY and CDR2 SVGAGI. This CDR3 has 15 residues. Unmatched junction bases numbered 13, after V lost 6 bases and J lost 7 bases. CDR3 DNA sequence: TGTGCCAGCAGGAAAATACAGGGGGCGCGTCGGGAGCAGTACTTC. Protein product: CASRKIQGARREQYF.

The J gene is TRBJ2-5, the V gene TRBV4-2, with 8 bases fitting TRBD1. This CDR3 region has 13 residues. Looked up from germline, CDR1 is LGHNA and CDR2 is YNFKEQ. Trimming at V came to 0 bases and at J to 7 bases, leaving 1 base not matched to a gene. Here the CDR3 reads CASSQDGQGTQYF. The DNA of the CDR3 is TGTGCCAGCAGCCAAGATGGACAGGGGACCCAGTACTTC.

This chain uses TRBV9 with TRBJ1-1; D perhaps matches TRBD1 (6 bases). The CDR3 has 13 residues. Trimming pared 8 bases from V and 3 bases from J, leaving 14 bases between. Germline CDR1 is SGDLS and CDR2 is YYNGEE. For the CDR3, the DNA is TGTGCCAGGGGTACAGGGAATCACACTGAAGCTTTCTTT. Protein: CARGTGNHTEAFF.

This chain joins TRBV3-1 (or the pseudogene TRBV3-2) and TRBJ1-2; 9 nucleotides align to TRBD1. Per the germline V gene, CDR1 is LGHDT and CDR2 is YNNKEL (reference sequence). V trimming: 0 bases; J trimming: 2 bases; junction bases outside the gene matches: 7. The CDR3 spans 17 residues. In DNA form, the CDR3 reads TGTGCCAGCAGCCAAGATGCGTACAGGGGGCGGAACTATGGCTACACCTTC. Translated, it gives CASSQDAYRGRNYGYTF.

The J gene is TRBJ1-5, the V gene TRBV19; D ambiguous. V lost 3 bases and J 7 bases, leaving 7 bases between the germline ends. The germline gives CDR1 LNHDA, CDR2 SQIVND (reference sequence). The CDR3 runs to 12 residues. CDR3 region: CASSIFRQPQHF. CDR3 DNA sequence: TGTGCCAGTAGTATTTTCCGGCAGCCCCAGCATTTT.

The genes are TRBV6-5 and TRBJ2-1, with 9 positions matching TRBD2. The V segment lost 6 bases and the J segment 4 bases; nucleotides outside the gene matches: 7. Germline V gene lookup returns CDR1 MNHEY and CDR2 SVGAGI. There are 15 residues in the CDR3. The CDR3 loop reads CASRSAGGNYNEQFF. CDR3 coding DNA: TGTGCCAGCAGATCAGCGGGAGGAAATTACAATGAGCAGTTCTTC.

This chain uses TRBV28 with TRBJ1-1; D is possibly TRBD1 (5 bases). Per the germline V gene, CDR1 is MDHEN and CDR2 is SYDVKM. The CDR3 length is 13 residues. With 6 bases removed from V and 7 bases from J, the gap between germline ends came to 15 bases. The CDR3: CASSLTGPREAFF. The CDR3 DNA follows: TGTGCCAGCAGCCTAACAGGTCCTCGTGAAGCTTTCTTT.

The chain recombines TRBV19 with TRBJ1-4, with D possibly TRBD1 on 5 matching bases. The CDR3 covers 14 residues. V shed 3 bases and J shed 8 bases, with 13 bases lying between them. Germline V lookup: CDR1 LNHDA, CDR2 SQIVND (reference sequence). CDR3 bases: TGTGCCAGTAGTATGGGGCAGAGCATCGAAAAACTGTTTTTT. Its translation is CASSMGQSIEKLFF.

The chain combines TRBV5-4 with TRBJ2-5; D is undetermined. CDR1 and CDR2 (germline): SGHNT, YYREEE (reference sequence). Trimming shortened V by 2 bases and J by 0 bases, and 5 bases separated the two germline ends. The CDR3 spans 13 residues. The CDR3 DNA sequence: TGTGCCAGCAGCTTCGGGTACCAAGAGACCCAGTACTTC. Its protein is CASSFGYQETQYF.

The chain combines TRBV19 with TRBJ1-5; D gene uncertain. Trimming pared 7 bases from V and 0 bases from J, leaving 13 bases between. The CDR3 covers 15 residues. Per the germline V gene, CDR1 is LNHDA and CDR2 is SQIVND (reference sequence). CDR3 DNA sequence: TGTGCCAGTATGGCATTTGATTATAGCAATCAGCCCCAGCATTTT. It is translated as CASMAFDYSNQPQHF.

This rearrangement joins TRBV28 to TRBJ2-7; possible D gene TRBD2, 6 bases. CDR1 is MDHEN and CDR2 is SYDVKM in the germline V gene. The CDR3 runs to 15 residues. Trimming removed 5 bases from V and 2 bases from J, with 16 bases in between. Here the CDR3 reads CASSTAGPITYEQYF. In DNA form, the CDR3 reads TGTGCCAGCAGTACGGCGGGACCCATAACCTACGAGCAGTACTTC. The variable domain in full, with the rest retrieved from reference TRBV28 and TRBJ2-7, is DVKVTQSSRYLVKRTGEKVFLECVQDMDHENMFWYRQDPGLGLRLIYFSYDVKMKEKGDIPEGYSVSREKKERFSLILESASTNQTSMYLCASSTAGPITYEQYFGPGTRLTVT.

This sequence joins TRBV6-2 or TRBV6-3 and TRBJ2-1, with 8 nucleotides matching TRBD1. This CDR3 spans 15 amino acids. Germline CDR1 MNHEY, CDR2 SVGEGT. V dropped 4 bases and J dropped 0; count of bases not matched to a gene: 2. CDR3 coding DNA: TGTGCCAGCAGTTCCACAGGGGGCTCCTACAATGAGCAGTTCTTC. Its protein product is CASSSTGGSYNEQFF.

V usage is TRBV6-5 and J usage is TRBJ2-1, with a weak D call TRBD2 (5 bases). Deletions cut 4 bases from V and 5 bases from J, with 15 bases between. This CDR3 is 15 amino acids long. Germline CDR1 is MNHEY and CDR2 is SVGAGI. CDR3 nucleotides: TGTGCCAGCAGTTTCTGGGCTAGCTCGAACAATGAGCAGTTCTTC. Protein sequence: CASSFWASSNNEQFF.

The V gene is TRBV24-1, the J gene TRBJ2-4; possible D gene TRBD1, 5 bases. Germline V gene sequence: CDR1 KGHDR, CDR2 SFDVKD. The CDR3 covers 13 residues. V shed 4 bases and J shed 13 bases, with 16 bases lying between them. The DNA for the CDR3 is TGTGCCACCAGTGACAGTGGGGCCTCGAGGCAGTACTTC. This sequence encodes CATSDSGASRQYF.

This clone was picked up a small number of times. The chain recombines TRBV28 with TRBJ2-3; tentatively, D is TRBD1 (6 bases). V dropped 10 bases and J dropped 2 bases, with 10 bases sitting between them. From germline, CDR1 is MDHEN and CDR2 SYDVKM. The CDR3 length is 12 residues. CDR3 in DNA: TGTGCCACCCAGGGGAACACAGATACGCAGTATTTT. Protein product: CATQGNTDTQYF.

The sample holds a few counts of this clone. The chain uses TRBV18 and TRBJ1-2, with TRBD1 matching over 7 bases. The CDR3 consists of 16 residues. Looked up from germline, CDR1 is KGHSH and CDR2 is LQKENI. V shed 3 bases, J shed 0 bases, and the junction held 7 bases outside the gene matches. The CDR3 DNA is TGTGCCAGCTCACCGGTAGGGGACAGCTCTAACTATGGCTACACCTTC. Residues: CASSPVGDSSNYGYTF. Full variable domain (outside the CDR3, taken from reference TRBV18 and TRBJ1-2): NAGVMQNPRHLVRRRGQEARLRCSPMKGHSHVYWYRQLPEEGLKFMVYLQKENIIDESGMPKERFSAEFPKEGPSILRIQQVVRGDSAAYFCASSPVGDSSNYGYTFGSGTRLTVV.

This chain links TRBV12-3 or TRBV12-4 with TRBJ1-2, with TRBD1 as a possible D gene (6 bases). CDR3 length: 13 residues. Trimming removed 6 bases from V and 6 bases from J, with 14 bases in between. This CDR3 is CASRPTGINGYTF. The CDR3 bases are TGTGCCAGCAGACCAACAGGGATCAATGGCTACACCTTC.

This chain connects TRBV18 to TRBJ2-5; D unresolved. This CDR3 comprises 13 residues. Germline V gene lookup returns CDR1 KGHSH and CDR2 LQKENI. V was clipped by 0 bases and J by 5 bases, with 7 bases between them. CDR3 region: CASSPPVRETQYF. The CDR3 coding sequence is TGTGCCAGCTCACCACCGGTCAGGGAGACCCAGTACTTC.

The J gene is TRBJ2-1, the V gene TRBV5-6; 11 bases align to TRBD2. Germline V CDR1 and CDR2: SGHDT, YYEEEE. V was clipped by 2 bases and J by 3 bases; unmatched bases: 4. The CDR3 has 16 amino acids. As DNA, the CDR3 is TGTGCCAGCAGCTTCATAACTAGCGGGAGCTACAATGAGCAGTTCTTC. Residues: CASSFITSGSYNEQFF. The whole variable domain, remainder taken from reference TRBV5-6 and TRBJ2-1, is DAGVTQSPTHLIKTRGQQVTLRCSPKSGHDTVSWYQQALGQGPQFIFQYYEEEERQRGNFPDRFSGHQFPNYSSELNVNALLLGDSALYLCASSFITSGSYNEQFFGPGTRLTVL.

This clone appeared many times. The gene calls are TRBV30 and TRBJ1-2, with 7 positions matching TRBD1. Trimming cost V 4 bases and J 11 bases; bases outside gene matches: 16. The CDR3 is 14 residues long. CDR1 and CDR2 from the germline V gene are GTSNPN and SVGIG (reference sequence). For the CDR3, the DNA is TGTGCCTGGACCGACCTCTGGACAGGCAGTACGTACACCTTC. It is translated as CAWTDLWTGSTYTF.

The chain links TRBV3-1 (or the pseudogene TRBV3-2) to TRBJ2-5; 12 bases are a match to TRBD1. V gave up 0 bases and J gave up 5 bases; unmatched junction bases: 4. CDR1 is LGHDT, CDR2 YNNKEL, per germline (reference sequence). This CDR3 is 16 amino acids long. The CDR3 DNA is TGTGCCAGCAGCCAAGATGGGACAGGGGGCTGGGAGACCCAGTACTTC. As protein: CASSQDGTGGWETQYF.